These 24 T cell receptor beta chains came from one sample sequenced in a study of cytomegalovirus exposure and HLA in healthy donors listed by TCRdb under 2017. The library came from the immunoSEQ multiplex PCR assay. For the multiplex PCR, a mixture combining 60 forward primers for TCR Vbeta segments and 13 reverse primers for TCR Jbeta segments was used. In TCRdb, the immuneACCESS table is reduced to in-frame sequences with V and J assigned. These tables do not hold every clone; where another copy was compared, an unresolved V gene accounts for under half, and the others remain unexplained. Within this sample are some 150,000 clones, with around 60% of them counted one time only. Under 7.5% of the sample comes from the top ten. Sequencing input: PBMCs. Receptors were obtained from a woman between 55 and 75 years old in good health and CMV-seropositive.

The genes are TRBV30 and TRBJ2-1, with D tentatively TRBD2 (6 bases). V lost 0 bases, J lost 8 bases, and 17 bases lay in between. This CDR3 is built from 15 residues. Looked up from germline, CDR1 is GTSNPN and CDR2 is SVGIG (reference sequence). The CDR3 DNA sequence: TGTGCCTGGAGTGTAGAGTCGGGAGTTGCTCATGAGCAGTTCTTC. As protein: CAWSVESGVAHEQFF.

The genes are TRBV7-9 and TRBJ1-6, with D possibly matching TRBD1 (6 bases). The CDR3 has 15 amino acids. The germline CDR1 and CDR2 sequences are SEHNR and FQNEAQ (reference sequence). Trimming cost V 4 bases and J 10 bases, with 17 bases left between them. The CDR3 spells CASSSTAGARSPLHF. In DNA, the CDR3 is TGTGCCAGCAGCTCCACGGCAGGGGCGCGGTCACCCCTCCACTTT. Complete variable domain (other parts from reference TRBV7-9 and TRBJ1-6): DTGVSQNPRHKITKRGQNVTFRCDPISEHNRLYWYRQTLGQGPEFLTYFQNEAQLEKSRLLSDRFSAERPKGSFSTLEIQRTEQGDSAMYLCASSSTAGARSPLHFGNGTRLTVT.

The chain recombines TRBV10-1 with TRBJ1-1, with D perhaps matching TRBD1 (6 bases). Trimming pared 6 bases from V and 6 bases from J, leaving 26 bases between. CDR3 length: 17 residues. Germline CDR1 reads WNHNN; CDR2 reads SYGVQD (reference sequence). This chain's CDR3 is CASSDGWGGQRWPEAFF. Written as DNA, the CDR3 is TGCGCCAGCAGCGATGGTTGGGGGGGACAAAGATGGCCTGAAGCTTTCTTT.

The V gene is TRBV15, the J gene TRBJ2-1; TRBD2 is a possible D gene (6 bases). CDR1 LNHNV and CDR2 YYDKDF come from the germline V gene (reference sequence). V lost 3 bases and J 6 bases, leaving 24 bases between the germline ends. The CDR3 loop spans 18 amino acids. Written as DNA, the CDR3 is TGTGCCACCAGCAGTGATGCTGGGGACTTCACGGGGACCAATGAGCAGTTCTTC. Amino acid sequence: CATSSDAGDFTGTNEQFF.

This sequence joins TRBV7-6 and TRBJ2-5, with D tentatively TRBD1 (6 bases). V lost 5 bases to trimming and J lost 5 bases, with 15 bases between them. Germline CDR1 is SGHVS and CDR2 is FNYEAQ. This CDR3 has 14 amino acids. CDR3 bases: TGTGCCAGCAGCGTCGGGACAAAAGGGGAGACCCAGTACTTC. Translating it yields CASSVGTKGETQYF.

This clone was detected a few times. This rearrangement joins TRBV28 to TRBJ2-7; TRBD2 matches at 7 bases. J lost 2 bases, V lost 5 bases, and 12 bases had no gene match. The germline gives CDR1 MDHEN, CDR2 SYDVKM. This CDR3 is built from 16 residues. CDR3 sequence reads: CASSRELLAPTYEQYF. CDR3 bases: TGTGCCAGCAGTCGGGAACTACTAGCGCCTACCTACGAGCAGTACTTC.

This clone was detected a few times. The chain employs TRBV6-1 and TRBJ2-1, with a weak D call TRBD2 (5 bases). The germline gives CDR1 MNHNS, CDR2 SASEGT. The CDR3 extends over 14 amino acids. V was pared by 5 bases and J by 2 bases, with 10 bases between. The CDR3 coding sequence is TGTGCCAGCAGTTCGGGAAACACCTACAATGAGCAGTTCTTC. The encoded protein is CASSSGNTYNEQFF.

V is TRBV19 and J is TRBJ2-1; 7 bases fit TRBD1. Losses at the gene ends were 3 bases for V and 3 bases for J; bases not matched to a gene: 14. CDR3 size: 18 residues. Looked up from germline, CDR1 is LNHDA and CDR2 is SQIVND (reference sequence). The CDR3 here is CASSMGTAPRLGYNEQFF. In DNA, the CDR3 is TGTGCCAGTAGTATGGGGACAGCCCCTAGATTGGGCTACAATGAGCAGTTCTTC.

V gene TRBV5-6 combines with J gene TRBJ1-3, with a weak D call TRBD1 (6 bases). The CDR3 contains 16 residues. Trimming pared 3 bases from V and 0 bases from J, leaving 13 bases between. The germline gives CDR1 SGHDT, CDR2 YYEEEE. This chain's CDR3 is CASSYLTGISGNTIYF. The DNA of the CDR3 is TGTGCCAGCAGCTACTTGACAGGAATCTCTGGAAACACCATATATTTT.

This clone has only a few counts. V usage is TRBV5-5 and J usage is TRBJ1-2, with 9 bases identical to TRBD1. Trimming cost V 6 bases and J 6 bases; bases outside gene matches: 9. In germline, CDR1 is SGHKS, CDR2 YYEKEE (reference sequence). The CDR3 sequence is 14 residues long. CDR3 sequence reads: CASNLPGTGHGYTF. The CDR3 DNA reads TGTGCCAGCAACCTCCCCGGGACAGGGCATGGCTACACCTTC.

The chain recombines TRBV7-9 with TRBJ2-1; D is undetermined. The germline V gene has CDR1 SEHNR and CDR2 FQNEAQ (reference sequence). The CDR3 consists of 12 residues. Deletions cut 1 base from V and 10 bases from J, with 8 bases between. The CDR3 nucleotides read TGTGCCAGCAGCTTAGGGCGACTGGAGCAGTTCTTC. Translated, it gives CASSLGRLEQFF.

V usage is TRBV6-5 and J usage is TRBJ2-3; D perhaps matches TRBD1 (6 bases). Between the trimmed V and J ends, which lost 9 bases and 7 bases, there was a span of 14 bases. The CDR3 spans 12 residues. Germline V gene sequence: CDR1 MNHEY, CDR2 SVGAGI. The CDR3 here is CARIQGPHTQYF. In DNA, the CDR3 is TGTGCCAGGATACAGGGTCCACATACGCAGTATTTT.

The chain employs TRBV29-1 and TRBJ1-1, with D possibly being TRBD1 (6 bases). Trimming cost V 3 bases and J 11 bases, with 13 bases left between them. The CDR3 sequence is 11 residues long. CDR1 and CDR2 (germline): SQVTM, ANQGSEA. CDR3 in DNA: TGCAGCGTTGATCCAGGGGTCGAGGCTTTCTTT. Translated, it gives CSVDPGVEAFF. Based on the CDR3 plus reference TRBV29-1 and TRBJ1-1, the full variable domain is SAVISQKPSRDICQRGTSLTIQCQVDSQVTMMFWYRQQPGQSLTLIATANQGSEATYESGFVIDKFPISRPNLTFSTLTVSNMSPEDSSIYLCSVDPGVEAFFGQGTRLTVV.

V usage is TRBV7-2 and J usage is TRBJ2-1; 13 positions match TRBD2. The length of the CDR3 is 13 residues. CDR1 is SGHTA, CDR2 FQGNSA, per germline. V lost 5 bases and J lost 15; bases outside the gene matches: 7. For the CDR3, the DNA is TGTGCCAGCAGCCCCGGGACTAGCGGGGTCCTGTTCTTC. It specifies CASSPGTSGVLFF.

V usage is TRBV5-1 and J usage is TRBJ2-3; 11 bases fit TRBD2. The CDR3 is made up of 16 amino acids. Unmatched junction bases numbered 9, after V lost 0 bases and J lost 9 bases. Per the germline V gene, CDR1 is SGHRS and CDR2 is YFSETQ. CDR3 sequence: CASSLAGTSGPGTQYF. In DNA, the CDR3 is TGCGCCAGCAGCTTGGCCGGGACTAGCGGCCCAGGAACGCAGTATTTT.

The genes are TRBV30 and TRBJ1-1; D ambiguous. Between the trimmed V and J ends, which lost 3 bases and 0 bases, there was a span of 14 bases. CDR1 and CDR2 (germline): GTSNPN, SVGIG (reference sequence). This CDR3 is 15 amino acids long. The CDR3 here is CAWRGSGEVNTEAFF. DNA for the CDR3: TGTGCCTGGAGGGGCTCCGGGGAAGTGAACACTGAAGCTTTCTTT.

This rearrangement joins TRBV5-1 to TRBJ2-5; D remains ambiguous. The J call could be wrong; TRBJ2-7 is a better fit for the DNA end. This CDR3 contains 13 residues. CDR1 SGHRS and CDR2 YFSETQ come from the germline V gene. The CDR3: CASSLDRAYEQYF. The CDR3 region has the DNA TGCGCCAGCAGCTTGGACAGAGCCTACGAGCAGTACTTC.

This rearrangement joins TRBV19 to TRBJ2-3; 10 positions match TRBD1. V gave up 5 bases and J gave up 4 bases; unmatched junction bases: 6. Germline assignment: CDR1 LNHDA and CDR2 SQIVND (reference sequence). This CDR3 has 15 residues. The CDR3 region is CASSPRDRGPDTQYF. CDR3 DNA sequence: TGTGCCAGTAGTCCAAGGGACAGGGGTCCAGATACGCAGTATTTT.

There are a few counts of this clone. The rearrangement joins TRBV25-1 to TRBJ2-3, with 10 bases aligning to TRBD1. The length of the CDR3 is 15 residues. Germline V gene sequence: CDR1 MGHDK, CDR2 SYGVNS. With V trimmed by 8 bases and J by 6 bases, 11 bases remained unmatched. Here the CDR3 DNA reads TGTGCCAGCCTAGGGACAGGGGAGACATCCGATACGCAGTATTTT. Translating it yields CASLGTGETSDTQYF.

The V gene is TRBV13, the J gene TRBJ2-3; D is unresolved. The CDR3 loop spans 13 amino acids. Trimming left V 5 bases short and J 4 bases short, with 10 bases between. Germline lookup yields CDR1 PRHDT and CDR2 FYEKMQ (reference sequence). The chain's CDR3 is CASSTRRADTQYF. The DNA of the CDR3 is TGTGCCAGCAGCACCCGTCGGGCAGATACGCAGTATTTT.

CDR3 in amino acids: CASSTGGGTEAFF. DNA for the CDR3: TGTGCCAGCTCAACAGGGGGCGGCACTGAAGCTTTCTTT. This chain links TRBV18 with TRBJ1-1, with 9 positions matching TRBD1. The CDR3 loop spans 13 amino acids. Germline CDR1 and CDR2: KGHSH and LQKENI. V dropped 5 bases and J dropped 4; count of bases not matched to a gene: 2.

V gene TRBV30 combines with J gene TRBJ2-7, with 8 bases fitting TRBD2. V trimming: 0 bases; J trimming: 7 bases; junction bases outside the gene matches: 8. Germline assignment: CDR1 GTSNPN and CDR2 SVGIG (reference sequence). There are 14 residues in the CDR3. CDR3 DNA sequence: TGTGCCTGGAGTGTGGGAACTAGCGGAGGAGAGCAGTACTTC. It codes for CAWSVGTSGGEQYF.

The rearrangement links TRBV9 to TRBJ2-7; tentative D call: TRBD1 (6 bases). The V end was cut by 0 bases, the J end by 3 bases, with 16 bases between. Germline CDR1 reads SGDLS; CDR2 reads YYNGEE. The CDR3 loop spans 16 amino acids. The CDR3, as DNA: TGTGCCAGCAGCGTAGGGGGTATTGGCAGGGGCTACGAGCAGTACTTC. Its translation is CASSVGGIGRGYEQYF.

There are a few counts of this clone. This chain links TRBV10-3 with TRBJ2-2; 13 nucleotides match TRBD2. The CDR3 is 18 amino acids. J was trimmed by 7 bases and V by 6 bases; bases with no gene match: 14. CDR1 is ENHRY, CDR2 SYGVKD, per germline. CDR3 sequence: CAISPETSGRFPHGELFF. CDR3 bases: TGTGCCATCAGCCCGGAGACTAGCGGGAGGTTCCCCCACGGGGAGCTGTTTTTT.